This T cell receptor beta chain was sequenced in a study of blood T cell repertoires in COVID-19. Study background: Samples of COVID-19 (acute and convalescent) were obtained from the United States, Italy and Spain. PBMCs, B-cell-depleted T cells, or T cells were the source of the cDNA or gDNA that made up the material.

Methods used by the authors: Quantification of nucleated cells was approximated via reference gene primer amplification. The assay was immunoSEQ multiplex PCR, and TCRdb's table has in-frame clones only and misses some. That table furnishes V, J and clone size, whereas the DNA furnished D and trimming. This sample has approximately 190,000 clones, with 80% to 90% found just once. The CDR3 runs 13 residues. Trimming cost V 2 bases and J 1 base, with 5 bases left between them. Germline V gene sequence: CDR1 KGHSH, CDR2 LQKENI. This chain connects TRBV18 to TRBJ1-1; D gene uncertain. The sequencing input was peripheral blood. The clonotype was recovered from a man between 65 and 85 years old with active or convalescent COVID-19. The CDR3, as DNA: TGTGCCAGCTCACCAATGGCGAACACTGAAGCTTTCTTT. Its translation: CASSPMANTEAFF. The variable domain in full, with the rest retrieved from reference TRBV18 and TRBJ1-1, is NAGVMQNPRHLVRRRGQEARLRCSPMKGHSHVYWYRQLPEEGLKFMVYLQKENIIDESGMPKERFSAEFPKEGPSILRIQQVVRGDSAAYFCASSPMANTEAFFGQGTRLTVV.